The subject of this entry is one T cell receptor beta chain. Sequenced by immunoSEQ multiplex PCR; TCRdb stores in-frame clones only, minus some. The sample yields some 25,000 clones, 65% to 75% seen once. The data derive from a study of early stage breast cancer tumors. Per germline, CDR1 SGHTA and CDR2 FQGNSA. V gave up 1 base and J gave up 4 bases; unmatched junction bases: 5. The length of the CDR3 is 15 residues. This TCR derives from a person aged 55 to 70 with breast cancer. The chain combines TRBV7-2 with TRBJ2-3, with 7 bases fitting TRBD1. The specimen was breast tumor tissue. The CDR3 here is CASSLGRQGPDTQYF. The DNA for the CDR3 is TGTGCCAGCAGCTTAGGTCGACAGGGCCCAGATACGCAGTATTTT.